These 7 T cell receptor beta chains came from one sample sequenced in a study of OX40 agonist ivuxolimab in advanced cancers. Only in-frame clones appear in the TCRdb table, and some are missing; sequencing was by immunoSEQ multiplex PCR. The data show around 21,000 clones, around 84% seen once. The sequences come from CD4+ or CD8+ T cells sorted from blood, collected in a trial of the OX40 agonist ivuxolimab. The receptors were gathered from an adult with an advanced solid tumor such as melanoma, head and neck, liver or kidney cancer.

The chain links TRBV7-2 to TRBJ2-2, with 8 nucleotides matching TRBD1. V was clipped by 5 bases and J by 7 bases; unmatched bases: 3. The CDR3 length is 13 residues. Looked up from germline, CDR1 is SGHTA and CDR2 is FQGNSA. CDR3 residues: CASSTDRVGELFF. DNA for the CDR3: TGTGCCAGCAGCACGGACAGGGTCGGGGAGCTGTTTTTT.

CDR3 nucleotides: TGTGCCAGCAGTAAACAAGTAAGCGGCTACAATGAGCAGTTCTTC. Translated: CASSKQVSGYNEQFF. The V call is TRBV6-5, the J call TRBJ2-1, with D perhaps matching TRBD2 (5 bases). This CDR3 contains 15 residues. From germline, CDR1 is MNHEY and CDR2 SVGAGI. Trimming stripped 5 bases from V and 3 bases from J, with 14 bases between.

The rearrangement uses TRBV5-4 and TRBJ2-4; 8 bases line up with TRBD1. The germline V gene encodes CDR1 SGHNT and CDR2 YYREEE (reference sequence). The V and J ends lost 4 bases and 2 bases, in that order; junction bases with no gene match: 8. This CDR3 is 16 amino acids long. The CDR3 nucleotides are TGTGCCAGCAGCATTGGACAGGGCAATACCAAAAACATTCAGTACTTC. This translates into CASSIGQGNTKNIQYF.

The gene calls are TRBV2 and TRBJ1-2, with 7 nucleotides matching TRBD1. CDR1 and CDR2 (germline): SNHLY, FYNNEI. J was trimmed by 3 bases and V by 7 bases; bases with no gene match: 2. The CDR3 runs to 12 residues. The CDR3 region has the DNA TGTGCCAGCACACAGGGGTACTATGGCTACACCTTC. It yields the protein CASTQGYYGYTF.

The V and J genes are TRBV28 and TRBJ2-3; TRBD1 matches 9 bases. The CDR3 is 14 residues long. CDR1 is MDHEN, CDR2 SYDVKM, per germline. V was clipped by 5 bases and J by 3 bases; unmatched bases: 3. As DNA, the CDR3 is TGTGCCAGCAGTGGACAGGGGCGGACAGATACGCAGTATTTT. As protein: CASSGQGRTDTQYF. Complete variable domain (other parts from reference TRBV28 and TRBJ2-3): DVKVTQSSRYLVKRTGEKVFLECVQDMDHENMFWYRQDPGLGLRLIYFSYDVKMKEKGDIPEGYSVSREKKERFSLILESASTNQTSMYLCASSGQGRTDTQYFGPGTRLTVL.

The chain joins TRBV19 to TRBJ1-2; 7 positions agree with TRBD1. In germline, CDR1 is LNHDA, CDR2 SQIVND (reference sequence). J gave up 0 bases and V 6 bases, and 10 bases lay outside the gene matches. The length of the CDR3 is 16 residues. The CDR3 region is CASRGDRFLTNYGYTF. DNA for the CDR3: TGTGCCAGTAGGGGGGACAGATTTTTGACTAACTATGGCTACACCTTC.

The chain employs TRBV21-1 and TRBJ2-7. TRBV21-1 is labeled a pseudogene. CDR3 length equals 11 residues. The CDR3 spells CASTLILEQYF. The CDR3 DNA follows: TGTGCCAGCACGCTTATTTTAGAGCAGTACTTC.